Below, 18 T cell receptor beta chains from the same sample are listed, as sequenced in a study of blood T cell repertoires in COVID-19. Clones were sequenced by immunoSEQ multiplex PCR, and TCRdb holds only the in-frame ones, with some missing. The data hold under 100,000 clones, with roughly 89% observed a single time. Sequenced material: peripheral blood. The receptors derive from a man aged 55 to 70 with COVID-19, enrolled during active disease.

This clone showed up just a few times. The rearrangement links TRBV6-1 to TRBJ1-6; unclear D gene. The V and J ends lost 3 bases and 7 bases respectively, with 7 bases between them. This CDR3 has 13 residues. Germline CDR1 is MNHNS and CDR2 is SASEGT. The CDR3 protein is CASSEGSNSPLHF. Written as DNA, the CDR3 is TGTGCCAGCAGTGAGGGCAGCAATTCACCCCTCCACTTT.

The rearrangement links TRBV7-9 to TRBJ1-1; the D gene is possibly TRBD1 (5 bases). CDR3 length: 14 residues. Deletions cut 2 bases from V and 0 bases from J, with 7 bases between. Germline V gives CDR1 SEHNR, CDR2 FQNEAQ (reference sequence). The CDR3 coding sequence is TGTGCCAGCAGCTTAAAAGGGGTGAACACTGAAGCTTTCTTT. Its protein product is CASSLKGVNTEAFF.

The chain uses TRBV28 and TRBJ2-2, with unresolved D. The germline V gene has CDR1 MDHEN and CDR2 SYDVKM. This CDR3 is built from 14 residues. Trimming took 3 bases from V and 1 from J, leaving 6 bases between them. CDR3 amino acids: CASSFLRNTGELFF. The DNA of the CDR3 is TGTGCCAGCAGTTTCTTGAGGAACACCGGGGAGCTGTTTTTT.

This clone was seen just once. The chain carries TRBV30 and TRBJ2-1; 12 bases are shared with TRBD2. The CDR3 runs 14 residues. CDR1 and CDR2 (germline): GTSNPN, SVGIG (reference sequence). The V segment lost 5 bases and the J segment 9 bases; nucleotides outside the gene matches: 8. For the CDR3, the DNA is TGTGCCTGGGGGATCACGGGACTAGCGGGTGAGCAGTTCTTC. Translating it yields CAWGITGLAGEQFF.

V and J are TRBV6-5 and TRBJ1-4; D ambiguous. V gave up 2 bases and J gave up 8 bases, with 15 bases separating them. The CDR3 is made up of 15 amino acids. Germline CDR1 and CDR2: MNHEY and SVGAGI. The CDR3: CASSYEREVIEKLFF. As DNA, the CDR3 is TGTGCCAGCAGTTACGAAAGGGAGGTTATCGAAAAACTGTTTTTT.

The genes are TRBV11-2 and TRBJ2-7, with D perhaps matching TRBD2 (7 bases). CDR3 length: 16 residues. Trimming removed 0 bases at V and 0 bases at J, with 12 bases between. From germline, CDR1 is SGHAT and CDR2 FQNNGV. This chain's CDR3 is CASSLDRGASSYEQYF. The CDR3 nucleotides are TGTGCCAGCAGCTTAGATCGGGGGGCCAGCTCCTACGAGCAGTACTTC.

The DNA for the CDR3 is TGTGCCTGGAGTGTGAGGGGGCCGGACACTGAAGCTTTCTTT. Protein: CAWSVRGPDTEAFF. The chain recombines TRBV30 with TRBJ1-1; TRBD1 matches at 7 bases. Per the germline V gene, CDR1 is GTSNPN and CDR2 is SVGIG (reference sequence). CDR3 size: 14 residues. V lost 0 bases, J lost 3 bases, and 4 bases stayed unmatched.

The table lists this clone with a count of one. V usage is TRBV19 and J usage is TRBJ2-3; possibly TRBD1 for D (6 bases). The CDR3 is 15 residues long. CDR1 is LNHDA, CDR2 SQIVND, per germline (reference sequence). Trimming left V 3 bases short and J 3 bases short, with 13 bases between. The CDR3 reads CASSILGGITDTQYF. The CDR3 DNA sequence: TGTGCCAGTAGTATCTTAGGGGGAATAACAGATACGCAGTATTTT. Full variable domain (outside the CDR3, taken from reference TRBV19 and TRBJ2-3): DGGITQSPKYLFRKEGQNVTLSCEQNLNHDAMYWYRQDPGQGLRLIYYSQIVNDFQKGDIAEGYSVSREKKESFPLTVTSAQKNPTAFYLCASSILGGITDTQYFGPGTRLTVL.

V usage is TRBV11-2 and J usage is TRBJ1-1; no firm D call. Trimming took off 5 bases at V and 0 bases at J, with 13 bases between the two ends. This CDR3 has 15 amino acids. Germline CDR1 reads SGHAT; CDR2 reads FQNNGV. In DNA, the CDR3 is TGTGCCAGCAGCCCCTTCGTACTCATGAACACTGAAGCTTTCTTT. This translates into CASSPFVLMNTEAFF.

The chain has TRBV5-6 and TRBJ2-5; 12 positions match TRBD2. The ends lost 1 base at V and 5 bases at J; junction bases unmatched: 0. Germline CDR1 SGHDT, CDR2 YYEEEE. This CDR3 spans 14 amino acids. The CDR3 DNA is TGTGCCAGCAGCTTGACTAGCGGGAGGGAGACCCAGTACTTC. Its protein is CASSLTSGRETQYF.

The V gene is TRBV27, the J gene TRBJ2-3; TRBD1 agrees at 7 bases. The V gene's germline CDR1 is MNHEY and CDR2 SMNVEV (reference sequence). The CDR3 has 15 amino acids. The ends lost 7 bases at V and 0 bases at J; junction bases unmatched: 7. The CDR3 bases are TGTGCCAGCATTTCTTACAGGGGTAGCACAGATACGCAGTATTTT. This codes for CASISYRGSTDTQYF.

The chain joins TRBV6-6 to TRBJ1-5; perhaps TRBD1 as D (5 bases). The CDR3 totals 15 residues. Germline CDR1 and CDR2: MNHNY and SVGAGI (reference sequence). The V end lost 2 bases, the J end lost 4 bases, and 12 bases lay between the germline ends. This CDR3 reads CASSYLDRANQPQHF. The CDR3 DNA reads as TGTGCCAGCAGTTACCTCGACAGAGCTAATCAGCCCCAGCATTTT.

V and J are TRBV7-9 and TRBJ2-2; D remains unclear. The ends were cut back, 2 bases at V and 0 bases at J, with 7 bases in the middle. The CDR3 contains 15 residues. Germline V lookup: CDR1 SEHNR, CDR2 FQNEAQ (reference sequence). The CDR3 DNA reads as TGTGCCAGCAGCTTAACCAGGTCGAACACCGGGGAGCTGTTTTTT. It codes for CASSLTRSNTGELFF. The full variable domain, in which reference TRBV7-9 and TRBJ2-2 provide the parts outside the CDR3, is DTGVSQNPRHKITKRGQNVTFRCDPISEHNRLYWYRQTLGQGPEFLTYFQNEAQLEKSRLLSDRFSAERPKGSFSTLEIQRTEQGDSAMYLCASSLTRSNTGELFFGEGSRLTVL.

The chain carries TRBV3-1 (or the pseudogene TRBV3-2) and TRBJ2-1; 11 bases agree with TRBD2. The length of the CDR3 is 16 residues. Germline values: CDR1 LGHDT, CDR2 YNNKEL (reference sequence). Trimming at V came to 4 bases and at J to 5 bases, leaving 7 bases not matched to a gene. CDR3 protein: CASSRSPTSGNNEQFF. The CDR3, as DNA: TGTGCCAGCAGCCGCTCCCCGACTAGCGGGAACAATGAGCAGTTCTTC.

This clone showed up just once. The chain recombines TRBV9 with TRBJ2-7, with 9 bases fitting TRBD2. The germline V gene has CDR1 SGDLS and CDR2 YYNGEE. This CDR3 has 15 residues. J gave up 4 bases and V 3 bases, and 8 bases lay outside the gene matches. The CDR3, as DNA: TGTGCCAGCAGCGCCTACGCGGGACTAGCTTACGAGCAGTACTTC. Amino acids: CASSAYAGLAYEQYF.

This chain uses TRBV3-1 (or the pseudogene TRBV3-2) with TRBJ1-2; tentatively, D is TRBD1 (6 bases). V lost 0 bases and J lost 6, with 17 bases in between. CDR1 LGHDT and CDR2 YNNKEL come from the germline V gene (reference sequence). CDR3 size: 16 residues. CDR3 DNA: TGTGCCAGCAGCCAAGAAGGGAGCGGGGGGCGCGATGGCTACACCTTC. Its protein is CASSQEGSGGRDGYTF.

The genes are TRBV27 and TRBJ2-7; TRBD2 might be the D (6 bases). The CDR3 consists of 15 residues. V was pared by 2 bases and J by 0 bases, with 11 bases between. Germline V CDR1 and CDR2: MNHEY, SMNVEV (reference sequence). The CDR3 nucleotides read TGTGCCAGCAGTTTACGCGGGGAGAGCTCCTACGAGCAGTACTTC. It specifies CASSLRGESSYEQYF.

This clone has only a few counts. This rearrangement joins TRBV27 to TRBJ2-1; D possibly corresponds to TRBD1 (6 bases). Trimming cost V 6 bases and J 1 base, with 16 bases left between them. Germline-derived CDR1 and CDR2 are MNHEY and SMNVEV (reference sequence). CDR3 size: 16 residues. Written as DNA, the CDR3 is TGTGCCAGCAGACTGCGGACAGTTGCATCCTACAATGAGCAGTTCTTC. It encodes CASRLRTVASYNEQFF.